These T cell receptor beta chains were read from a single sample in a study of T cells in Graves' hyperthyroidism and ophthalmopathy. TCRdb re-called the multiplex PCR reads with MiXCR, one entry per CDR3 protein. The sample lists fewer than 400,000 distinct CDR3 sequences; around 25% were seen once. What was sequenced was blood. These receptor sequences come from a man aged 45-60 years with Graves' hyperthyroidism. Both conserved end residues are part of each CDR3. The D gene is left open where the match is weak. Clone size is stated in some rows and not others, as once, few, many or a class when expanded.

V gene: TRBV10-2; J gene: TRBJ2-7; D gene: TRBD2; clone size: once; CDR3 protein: CASRPTSEDYERYF; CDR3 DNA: TGCGCCAGCAGACCGACTAGCGAGGACTACGAGCGGTACTTC
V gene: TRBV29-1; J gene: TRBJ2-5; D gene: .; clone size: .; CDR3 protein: CSVSLGAAQETQYF; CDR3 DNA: TGCAGCGTATCCTTGGGGGCAGCCCAAGAGACCCAGTACTTC
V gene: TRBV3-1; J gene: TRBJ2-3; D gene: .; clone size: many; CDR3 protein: CASSQVPGTSTDTQYF; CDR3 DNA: TGTGCCAGCAGCCAAGTACCGGGTACTAGCACAGATACGCAGTATTTT
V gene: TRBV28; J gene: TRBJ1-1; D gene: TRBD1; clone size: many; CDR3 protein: CASSPLTGEVNTEAFF; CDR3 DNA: TGTGCCAGCAGTCCGCTGACAGGGGAGGTGAACACTGAAGCTTTCTTT
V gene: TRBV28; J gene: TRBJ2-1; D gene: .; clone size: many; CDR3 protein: CATTFFLTAGTEQFF; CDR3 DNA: TGTGCCACCACTTTTTTTCTTACGGCGGGGACAGAGCAGTTCTTC
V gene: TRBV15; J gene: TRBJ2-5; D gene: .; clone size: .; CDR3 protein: CATSSMPQETQYF; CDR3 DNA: TGTGCCACCAGCAGTATGCCTCAAGAGACCCAGTACTTC
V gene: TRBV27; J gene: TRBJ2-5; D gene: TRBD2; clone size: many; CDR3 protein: CASSAPSGRAGTQYF; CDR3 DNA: TGTGCCAGCAGTGCTCCTAGCGGGAGGGCGGGGACCCAGTACTTC
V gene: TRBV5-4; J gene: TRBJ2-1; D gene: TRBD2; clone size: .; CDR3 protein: CASSVGLAGAAREQFF; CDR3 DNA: TGTGCCAGCAGTGTTGGACTAGCGGGGGCCGCTCGGGAGCAGTTCTTC
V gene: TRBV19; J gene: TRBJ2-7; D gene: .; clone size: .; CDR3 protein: CASSMGKGAYEQYF; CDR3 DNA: TGTGCCAGTAGTATGGGCAAAGGGGCCTACGAGCAGTACTTC
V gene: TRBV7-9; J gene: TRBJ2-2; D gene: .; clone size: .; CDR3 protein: CASSPLGANTGELFF; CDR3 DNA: TGTGCCAGCAGCCCCCTAGGCGCGAACACCGGGGAGCTGTTTTTT